A single sample gave rise to the 29 T cell receptor beta chains below, sequenced in a study of T-cell reconstitution after alpha-beta-depleted transplantation in children. Preparation of the TCRbeta library was carried out with unique molecular identifiers. TCRdb reprocessed the PCR reads with MiXCR, giving one entry per CDR3 protein. The sample shows some 350,000 distinct CDR3 sequences, roughly 17% of them seen only once. The sample in question was PBMCs, mostly from graft donor cells, obtained 360 days after TCRalphabeta/CD19-depleted stem cell transplant. The receptors were sampled from a male patient aged 2-10 years who had a stem cell transplant for acute lymphoblastic leukemia, so the T cells may come from the graft donor.

This chain connects TRBV6-2 or TRBV6-3 to TRBJ2-7; the D is unclear. The CDR3 covers 11 residues. V lost 6 bases and J lost 8, with 11 bases in between. In germline, CDR1 is MNHEY, CDR2 SVGEGT. Here the CDR3 DNA reads TGTGCCAGCAGCCGAGTGGGGAAGCAGTACTTC. Translating it yields CASSRVGKQYF.

Only a few counts were recorded for this clonotype. This chain joins TRBV24-1 and TRBJ2-4; D might be TRBD2 (7 bases). The CDR3 has 15 amino acids. Trimming stripped 6 bases from V and 1 base from J, with 12 bases between. The germline gives CDR1 KGHDR, CDR2 SFDVKD. The CDR3 here is CATSPGGAAKNIQYF. The CDR3 coding sequence is TGTGCCACCAGTCCGGGGGGCGCGGCCAAAAACATTCAGTACTTC.

CDR3 sequence reads: CASSLGAGGANTEAFF. CDR3 coding DNA: TGCGCCAGCAGCTTGGGGGCAGGGGGCGCGAACACTGAAGCTTTCTTT. The genes are TRBV5-1 and TRBJ1-1; 8 nucleotides align to TRBD1. Germline lookup yields CDR1 SGHRS and CDR2 YFSETQ. J lost 1 base, V lost 0 bases, and 5 bases had no gene match. The CDR3 is 16 residues long.

This clonotype came up a few times. The rearrangement uses TRBV20-1 and TRBJ2-3, with 11 bases fitting TRBD2. Germline assignment: CDR1 DFQATT and CDR2 SNEGSKA (reference sequence). The trim removed 6 bases at V and 2 bases at J, leaving 7 bases unmatched. CDR3 length: 15 amino acids. CDR3 in amino acids: CSAGGLAGVTDTQYF. As DNA, the CDR3 is TGCAGTGCCGGAGGACTAGCGGGCGTCACAGATACGCAGTATTTT.

V gene TRBV4-3 combines with J gene TRBJ1-1, with D unresolved. Germline assignment: CDR1 LGHNA and CDR2 YSLEER. CDR3 length equals 13 residues. V lost 3 bases and J lost 11, with 16 bases in between. DNA of the CDR3: TGCGCCAGCAGCCAGTTAAGAGGAACGACCGCTTTCTTT. Protein product: CASSQLRGTTAFF.

This clonotype was counted at least ten times. The chain links TRBV29-1 to TRBJ2-5, with 9 bases that match TRBD1. The CDR3 extends over 15 amino acids. V lost 6 bases, J lost 4 bases, and 12 bases stayed unmatched. Germline CDR1 and CDR2: SQVTM and ANQGSEA. CDR3 loop: CSVHGQGQGGETQYF. CDR3 nucleotides: TGCAGCGTCCACGGCCAGGGACAGGGAGGAGAGACCCAGTACTTC.

The sample holds many counts of this clonotype. This chain joins TRBV12-3 or TRBV12-4 and TRBJ2-7, with 11 bases fitting TRBD2. The J segment lost 3 bases and the V segment lost 6 bases, leaving 4 bases of the junction unmatched. The CDR3 covers 14 residues. The CDR3 loop reads CASRSTSGSYEQYF. The CDR3 DNA reads as TGTGCCAGCAGGTCAACTAGCGGGAGCTACGAGCAGTACTTC.

The sample holds a few counts of this clonotype. The chain couples TRBV6-2 or TRBV6-3 to TRBJ2-2; D is uncertain. The CDR3 runs 13 residues. CDR1 and CDR2 (germline): MNHEY, SVGEGT. V lost 7 bases and J lost 6, with 12 bases in between. The CDR3 region has the DNA TGTGCCAGCATCGCTTATATGGCCGGGGAGCTGTTTTTT. Its protein is CASIAYMAGELFF.

This clonotype was observed a handful of times. The rearrangement joins TRBV9 to TRBJ1-4; 8 bases line up with TRBD1. The CDR3 length is 17 residues. The germline CDR1 and CDR2 sequences are SGDLS and YYNGEE. J lost 2 bases, V lost 4 bases, and 10 bases had no gene match. CDR3 nucleotide sequence: TGTGCCAGCAGCCCATGGGAGGGGACAGGTACTAATGAAAAACTGTTTTTT. Amino acids: CASSPWEGTGTNEKLFF.

This clonotype was seen only a few times. The chain carries TRBV5-6 and TRBJ2-7; no definite D call. The germline V gene encodes CDR1 SGHDT and CDR2 YYEEEE. This CDR3 is 14 amino acids long. V lost 0 bases to trimming and J lost 0 bases, with 7 bases between them. The CDR3 region has the DNA TGTGCCAGCAGCTTGGGTCACATCTCCTACGAGCAGTACTTC. Its protein product is CASSLGHISYEQYF.

This clonotype has a count of ten or more. The V call is TRBV4-2, the J call TRBJ2-1; 7 bases match TRBD2. Looked up from germline, CDR1 is LGHNA and CDR2 is YNFKEQ. J was trimmed by 4 bases and V by 5 bases; bases with no gene match: 11. CDR3 size: 16 residues. CDR3 in amino acids: CASSYVEVGGYNEQFF. CDR3 DNA: TGTGCCAGCAGCTACGTTGAGGTGGGGGGGTACAATGAGCAGTTCTTC.

This clonotype has a handful of counts. The chain uses TRBV28 and TRBJ2-7, with 7 bases lining up with TRBD2. V trimming: 7 bases; J trimming: 4 bases; junction bases outside the gene matches: 10. CDR1 is MDHEN and CDR2 is SYDVKM in the germline V gene. The CDR3 sequence is 14 residues long. The chain's CDR3 is CASTTSRLPYEQYF. CDR3 DNA: TGTGCCAGCACGACTAGCAGATTGCCTTACGAGCAGTACTTC.

This clonotype has just a few counts. The V and J genes are TRBV10-3 and TRBJ1-6, with D maybe TRBD1 (5 bases). CDR3 length: 16 amino acids. Germline CDR1 is ENHRY and CDR2 is SYGVKD. Trimming shortened V by 2 bases and J by 9 bases, and 17 bases separated the two germline ends. CDR3 residues: CAISESGGPGRSPLHF. The CDR3 DNA is TGTGCCATCAGTGAGAGTGGTGGCCCAGGGCGTTCACCCCTCCACTTT.

This sequence joins TRBV29-1 and TRBJ2-3, with 14 nucleotides matching TRBD2. The ends lost 7 bases at V and 1 base at J; junction bases unmatched: 10. The CDR3 runs to 17 residues. Germline lookup yields CDR1 SQVTM and CDR2 ANQGSEA. CDR3 sequence reads: CSAEGLAGAAGTDTQYF. CDR3 nucleotides: TGCAGCGCCGAGGGACTAGCGGGAGCGGCGGGCACAGATACGCAGTATTTT.

This clonotype was found a few times. The chain recombines TRBV29-1 with TRBJ1-4; weak D call: TRBD1 (6 bases). CDR3 length: 16 amino acids. The V and J ends lost 3 bases and 8 bases respectively, with 22 bases between them. Germline loops: CDR1 SQVTM, CDR2 ANQGSEA. Written as DNA, the CDR3 is TGCAGCGTTGACGTTGGGCCACAGGGAGGGAACGAAAAACTGTTTTTT. Its protein product is CSVDVGPQGGNEKLFF.

This clonotype has ten or more counts. The rearrangement links TRBV12-3 or TRBV12-4 to TRBJ2-1, with a possible D match to TRBD1 (6 bases). Trimming left V 5 bases short and J 6 bases short, with 17 bases between. CDR3 length: 15 residues. The DNA of the CDR3 is TGTGCCAGCAGTCCCCCCCGGAGGACAGTCAATGAGCAGTTCTTC. Protein sequence: CASSPPRRTVNEQFF.

CDR3 sequence: CASSKVRTPGRRPYEQYF. In nucleotides, the CDR3 is TGTGCCAGCAGCAAAGTGAGAACCCCGGGACGGCGGCCCTACGAGCAGTACTTC. The rearrangement links TRBV21-1 to TRBJ2-7; the table gives TRBD1 as D, unverified against the DNA. TRBV21-1 is a recognized pseudogene. This CDR3 is built from 18 residues.

The rearrangement links TRBV20-1 to TRBJ2-4; unclear D gene. V gave up 0 bases and J gave up 6 bases, with 6 bases separating them. This CDR3 comprises 12 residues. Germline V gives CDR1 DFQATT, CDR2 SNEGSKA (reference sequence). DNA of the CDR3: TGCAGTGCTAGAGATAAGAGAAACATTCAGTACTTC. This translates into CSARDKRNIQYF.

The chain links TRBV6-4 to TRBJ1-6, with D perhaps TRBD1 (6 bases). The V gene lost 2 bases and the J gene lost 5 bases, with 7 bases spanning the gap. The CDR3 is 14 residues long. The germline V gene has CDR1 MRHNA and CDR2 SNTAGT. This CDR3 is CASSDGDNNSPLHF. The CDR3 nucleotides are TGTGCCAGCAGTGACGGGGACAATAATTCACCCCTCCACTTT.

The chain recombines TRBV9 with TRBJ1-4; 8 bases agree with TRBD1. CDR3 length equals 15 residues. Germline V gene lookup returns CDR1 SGDLS and CDR2 YYNGEE. V was pared by 4 bases and J by 8 bases, with 10 bases of the junction left unmatched. The CDR3, as DNA: TGTGCCAGCAGCCCGACGGGACAGGTTGGGGAAAAACTGTTTTTT. Residues: CASSPTGQVGEKLFF.

The sample holds a few counts of this clonotype. The rearrangement uses TRBV4-2 and TRBJ1-4; D gene unclear. The CDR3 runs 15 residues. The ends were cut back, 1 base at V and 5 bases at J, with 11 bases in the middle. Germline-derived CDR1 and CDR2 are LGHNA and YNFKEQ. CDR3 sequence reads: CASSQAGRKNEKLFF. The CDR3, as DNA: TGTGCCAGCAGCCAAGCCGGACGGAAAAATGAAAAACTGTTTTTT.

The chain recombines TRBV29-1 with TRBJ2-7; 8 bases agree with TRBD2. The germline CDR1 and CDR2 sequences are SQVTM and ANQGSEA. The CDR3 is 13 residues long. The V and J ends lost 6 bases and 4 bases, in that order; junction bases with no gene match: 8. CDR3 bases: TGCAGCGTCGCACCGGGACTAGGTTACGAGCAGTACTTC. Translation gives CSVAPGLGYEQYF.

DNA of the CDR3: TGTGCCAGCTCACCCCGGCAGGGTCAAGAGTTCTTC. Amino acid sequence: CASSPRQGQEFF. The genes are TRBV18 and TRBJ2-1, with TRBD1 as a possible D gene (5 bases). V lost 3 bases and J 14 bases, leaving 14 bases between the germline ends. This CDR3 spans 12 amino acids. Germline V CDR1 and CDR2: KGHSH, LQKENI.

This clonotype was seen more than once but under ten times. One end of the junction fails to match germline, which may point to a read error. This chain uses TRBV27 with TRBJ2-3; D is unresolved. Germline V gene data show CDR1 as MNHEY and CDR2 as SMNVEV (reference sequence). There are 16 residues in the CDR3. The CDR3 reads CASSISYTRLTDTQYF. CDR3 bases: TGTGCCAGCAGTATATCCTACACGAGGCTCACAGATACGCAGTATTTT.

V and J are TRBV7-8 and TRBJ2-2, with a tentative D call TRBD2 (6 bases). Trimming stripped 1 base from V and 1 base from J, with 16 bases between. The CDR3 is 18 residues long. CDR1 is SGHVS, CDR2 FQNEAQ, per germline. CDR3 in amino acids: CASSLVFFAGMNTGELFF. DNA for the CDR3: TGTGCCAGCAGCTTAGTGTTCTTTGCGGGAATGAACACCGGGGAGCTGTTTTTT.

This clonotype occurred a few times. The CDR3 region is CSAGVSPYNEQFF. CDR3 nucleotides: TGCAGTGCTGGTGTTAGTCCCTACAATGAGCAGTTCTTC. V usage is TRBV20-1 and J usage is TRBJ2-1; D gene uncertain. Trimming cost V 5 bases and J 2 bases, with 10 bases left between them. Germline-derived CDR1 and CDR2 are DFQATT and SNEGSKA (reference sequence). The CDR3 sequence is 13 residues long.

This clonotype was observed a handful of times. The chain combines TRBV4-1 with TRBJ2-5, with D unclear. V was clipped by 1 base and J by 3 bases, with 9 bases between them. Per germline, CDR1 MGHRA and CDR2 YSYEKL. The CDR3 runs 14 residues. The CDR3 here is CASSQGEIKETQYF. DNA for the CDR3: TGCGCCAGCAGCCAAGGGGAAATCAAAGAGACCCAGTACTTC.

This clonotype was seen repeatedly, ten times or more. The gene calls are TRBV11-1 and TRBJ2-1; no firm D call. There are 11 residues in the CDR3. Trimming stripped 5 bases from V and 5 bases from J, with 4 bases between. Germline-derived CDR1 and CDR2 are SGHAT and FQDESV (reference sequence). The DNA for the CDR3 is TGTGCCAGCAGCCAGAACAATGAGCAGTTCTTC. This codes for CASSQNNEQFF.

The chain links TRBV6-1 to TRBJ2-3; the match to TRBD2 covers 10 bases. After removal of 1 base from V and 0 bases from J, the junction contained 4 bases not matched to a gene. CDR1 and CDR2 from the germline V gene are MNHNS and SASEGT. This CDR3 comprises 17 residues. As DNA, the CDR3 is TGTGCCAGCAGTGAAGGGATGACTAGCGGGAGCACAGATACGCAGTATTTT. Amino acids: CASSEGMTSGSTDTQYF.